This TCR beta chain was sequenced in a study of memory CD4+ T cells and cytomegalovirus serostatus. Study context: Of the healthy Belgian adults, 9 or 10 were CMV seropositive and 20 to 30 seronegative.

Germline CDR1 and CDR2: GTSNPN and SVGIG (reference sequence). CDR3 size: 13 residues. V lost 7 bases, J lost 5 bases, and 4 bases stayed unmatched. The table came from immunoSEQ multiplex PCR; TCRdb's copy has only in-frame clones and leaves some out. In the table there are around 88,000 clones, 80% of which are singletons. Single viable CD3+CD4+CD8-CD45RO+ cells were sorted as the memory CD4+ T cells. Sequenced sample: memory CD4+ T cells from blood. This receptor was taken from an adult in good health and CMV-seropositive. V and J are TRBV30 and TRBJ2-1, with 11 bases identical to TRBD2. CDR3 DNA: TGTGCCTCCGGGACTAGCGGACACAATGAGCAGTTCTTC. Amino acids: CASGTSGHNEQFF.